Presented here are 18 T cell receptor beta chains from one specimen sequenced in a study of PD-L1 blockade in urothelial cancer. Profiled with immunoSEQ multiplex PCR; TCRdb holds only in-frame clones, not every one. The repertoire holds 50,000 to 55,000 clones, with 84% as singletons. The time point here: pretreatment peripheral blood. The sample consisted of PBMCs, taken around atezolizumab (anti-PD-L1) treatment. These receptors originate from a man in his forties or fifties with urothelial cancer.

The chain joins TRBV19 to TRBJ2-7, with 9 bases identical to TRBD1. The CDR3 covers 13 residues. From germline, CDR1 is LNHDA and CDR2 SQIVND (reference sequence). Trimming at V came to 8 bases and at J to 6 bases, leaving 8 bases not matched to a gene. The CDR3 protein is CASAPGQGFEQYF. DNA for the CDR3: TGTGCCAGTGCTCCGGGACAGGGATTCGAGCAGTACTTC.

The CDR3 coding sequence is TGCGCCAGCAGCCCGGGACAGGGATTCACAGATACGCAGTATTTT. Translation: CASSPGQGFTDTQYF. V usage is TRBV5-1 and J usage is TRBJ2-3; 9 positions agree with TRBD1. There are 15 residues in the CDR3. V was pared by 4 bases and J by 2 bases, with 5 bases of the junction left unmatched. In germline, CDR1 is SGHRS, CDR2 YFSETQ.

This clone was observed once. The V gene is TRBV18, the J gene TRBJ1-1, with D maybe TRBD1 (6 bases). CDR3 size: 17 residues. Germline-derived CDR1 and CDR2 are KGHSH and LQKENI. V shed 3 bases and J shed 7 bases, with 24 bases lying between them. Written as DNA, the CDR3 is TGTGCCAGCTCACCCCTTGTGGGGGCCACCCTGGGCGTTGAAGCTTTCTTT. It specifies CASSPLVGATLGVEAFF.

The rearrangement joins TRBV9 to TRBJ2-1, with 9 bases aligning to TRBD2. V was pared by 0 bases and J by 4 bases, with 11 bases of the junction left unmatched. Germline CDR1 and CDR2: SGDLS and YYNGEE. The CDR3 loop spans 18 amino acids. Here the CDR3 reads CASSVVGRAGGSYNEQFF. CDR3 bases: TGTGCCAGCAGCGTAGTGGGGCGTGCGGGGGGGTCGTACAATGAGCAGTTCTTC. Based on the CDR3 plus reference TRBV9 and TRBJ2-1, the full variable domain is DSGVTQTPKHLITATGQRVTLRCSPRSGDLSVYWYQQSLDQGLQFLIQYYNGEERAKGNILERFSAQQFPDLHSELNLSSLELGDSALYFCASSVVGRAGGSYNEQFFGPGTRLTVL.

This chain connects TRBV27 to TRBJ2-6, with 11 positions matching TRBD2. Germline assignment: CDR1 MNHEY and CDR2 SMNVEV (reference sequence). The length of the CDR3 is 17 residues. The J segment lost 2 bases and the V segment lost 6 bases, leaving 6 bases of the junction unmatched. DNA of the CDR3: TGTGCCAGCAGCCTTAGCGGGGGGGCCGCTGGGGCCAACGTCCTGACTTTC. Translating gives CASSLSGGAAGANVLTF.

The chain joins TRBV28 to TRBJ2-3; D gene uncertain. This CDR3 has 15 amino acids. Trimming left V 7 bases short and J 0 bases short, with 14 bases between. From germline, CDR1 is MDHEN and CDR2 SYDVKM. CDR3 protein: CASINPKTSTDTQYF. The CDR3 DNA reads as TGTGCCAGCATTAACCCCAAGACTAGCACAGATACGCAGTATTTT.

The chain has TRBV5-1 and TRBJ1-1, with 8 bases lining up with TRBD1. From germline, CDR1 is SGHRS and CDR2 YFSETQ. With 0 bases clipped from V and 5 bases from J, the junction kept 9 bases outside the gene matches. CDR3 length: 16 residues. CDR3 in DNA: TGCGCCAGCAGCTTGGCCTCCAGGGGGCCTTCGACTGAAGCTTTCTTT. Translating gives CASSLASRGPSTEAFF.

The chain employs TRBV6-6 and TRBJ2-4, with 8 bases that match TRBD1. Germline loops: CDR1 MNHNY, CDR2 SVGAGI (reference sequence). The CDR3 runs to 16 residues. V shed 7 bases and J 9 bases; nucleotides not matched to a gene: 17. The CDR3 spells CASIGTGFLGHSIQYF. Here the CDR3 DNA reads TGTGCCAGCATAGGGACAGGATTTCTGGGGCATAGCATTCAGTACTTC.

The DNA of the CDR3 is TGTGCCAGCAGCACCCCTAGCGGGAGGGCGTGGGAGCAGTACTTC. Amino acid sequence: CASSTPSGRAWEQYF. The chain carries TRBV11-2 and TRBJ2-7; 12 positions match TRBD2. The germline CDR1 and CDR2 sequences are SGHAT and FQNNGV. This CDR3 has 15 amino acids. The ends lost 5 bases at V and 7 bases at J; junction bases unmatched: 9.

This chain uses TRBV7-6 with TRBJ2-7; D gene ambiguous. Germline CDR1 SGHVS, CDR2 FNYEAQ. The CDR3 consists of 13 residues. The V gene lost 5 bases and the J gene lost 3 bases, with 11 bases spanning the gap. CDR3 DNA sequence: TGTGCCAGCAGCCGAACAGAGAGCTACGAGCAGTACTTC. It translates to CASSRTESYEQYF.

The genes are TRBV18 and TRBJ2-7, with 8 bases matching TRBD1. Germline V gene sequence: CDR1 KGHSH, CDR2 LQKENI. With V trimmed by 3 bases and J by 3 bases, 7 bases remained unmatched. This CDR3 is built from 15 residues. Here the CDR3 DNA reads TGTGCCAGCTCACCGCCCCTAGGACAGGGCTACGAGCAGTACTTC. It yields the protein CASSPPLGQGYEQYF. The complete variable domain, with remaining parts taken from reference TRBV18 and TRBJ2-7, reads NAGVMQNPRHLVRRRGQEARLRCSPMKGHSHVYWYRQLPEEGLKFMVYLQKENIIDESGMPKERFSAEFPKEGPSILRIQQVVRGDSAAYFCASSPPLGQGYEQYFGPGTRLTVT.

The V call is TRBV7-9, the J call TRBJ2-1; no clear D gene. This CDR3 is built from 16 residues. Germline CDR1 is SEHNR and CDR2 is FQNEAQ (reference sequence). V was shortened by 6 bases and J by 0 bases, with 15 bases between the two germline ends. The DNA for the CDR3 is TGTGCCAGCAGGAGCGATTCCCCGAGCTCCTACAATGAGCAGTTCTTC. This sequence encodes CASRSDSPSSYNEQFF.

The rearrangement links TRBV7-9 to TRBJ1-4; D not certain. Germline CDR1 is SEHNR and CDR2 is FQNEAQ (reference sequence). Trimming took off 1 base at V and 0 bases at J, with 9 bases between the two ends. CDR3 length: 16 residues. In DNA form, the CDR3 reads TGTGCCAGCAGCTTAGGTTCTCTATCAACTAATGAAAAACTGTTTTTT. Protein: CASSLGSLSTNEKLFF. Full variable domain (rest looked up from reference TRBV7-9 and TRBJ1-4): DTGVSQNPRHKITKRGQNVTFRCDPISEHNRLYWYRQTLGQGPEFLTYFQNEAQLEKSRLLSDRFSAERPKGSFSTLEIQRTEQGDSAMYLCASSLGSLSTNEKLFFGSGTQLSVL.

The CDR3 is CASSLGRATYNEQFF. CDR3 coding DNA: TGTGCCAGCAGCTTAGGCAGGGCAACCTACAATGAGCAGTTCTTC. The J gene is TRBJ2-1, the V gene TRBV11-2; D perhaps matches TRBD1 (5 bases). There are 15 residues in the CDR3. Trimming took 1 base from V and 2 from J, leaving 9 bases between them. Germline assignment: CDR1 SGHAT and CDR2 FQNNGV.

The V call is TRBV15, the J call TRBJ1-1, with 7 nucleotides matching TRBD1. Germline V CDR1 and CDR2: LNHNV, YYDKDF (reference sequence). V was pared by 6 bases and J by 5 bases, with 6 bases of the junction left unmatched. The CDR3 contains 13 residues. The CDR3 nucleotides are TGTGCCACCAGTGACAGGGCGTGGACTGAAGCTTTCTTT. Its protein is CATSDRAWTEAFF.

The rearrangement joins TRBV25-1 to TRBJ1-3, with 8 bases matching TRBD1. J gave up 2 bases and V 2 bases, and 5 bases lay outside the gene matches. Per germline, CDR1 MGHDK and CDR2 SYGVNS. There are 16 residues in the CDR3. CDR3 DNA: TGTGCCAGCAGTGAAAAGATGACAGGGGCTGGAAACACCATATATTTT. Protein sequence: CASSEKMTGAGNTIYF.

The chain joins TRBV5-4 to TRBJ2-3, with unresolved D. Trimming took 1 base from V and 3 from J, leaving 6 bases between them. CDR3 length: 13 residues. The germline CDR1 and CDR2 sequences are SGHNT and YYREEE (reference sequence). This CDR3 reads CASSLSQTDTQYF. DNA for the CDR3: TGTGCCAGCAGCTTGTCCCAGACAGATACGCAGTATTTT.

This clone was found a few times. The chain joins TRBV6-1 to TRBJ1-3, with TRBD1 matching over 9 bases. V lost 6 bases, J lost 3 bases, and 3 bases stayed unmatched. Per the germline V gene, CDR1 is MNHNS and CDR2 is SASEGT. CDR3 size: 14 residues. CDR3 sequence reads: CASRGTGRGNTIYF. The CDR3 nucleotides read TGTGCCAGCAGGGGGACAGGGCGTGGAAACACCATATATTTT.